The 26 T cell receptor beta chains in this list originate from one sample, sequenced in a study of blood T cell repertoires in COVID-19. Here immunoSEQ multiplex PCR was the method, and the copy in TCRdb shows in-frame clones only, minus some. The table has around 150,000 clones, about 83% seen once. The sequencing input was peripheral blood. These receptors originate from a human donor in a cohort sampled during active COVID-19.

V usage is TRBV6-2 or TRBV6-3 and J usage is TRBJ2-7; 7 bases fit TRBD2. Trimming cost V 5 bases and J 7 bases; bases outside gene matches: 11. The germline gives CDR1 MNHEY, CDR2 SVGEGT. CDR3 length equals 14 residues. As DNA, the CDR3 is TGTGCCAGCAGTAAACTAGCGAACCCTTTGGAGCAGTACTTC. Amino acid sequence: CASSKLANPLEQYF.

The J gene is TRBJ2-7, the V gene TRBV6-2 or TRBV6-3; 12 bases agree with TRBD2. Germline CDR1 reads MNHEY; CDR2 reads SVGEGT. This CDR3 has 16 residues. Trimming cost V 4 bases and J 2 bases; bases outside gene matches: 6. The CDR3 DNA follows: TGTGCCAGCAGTTCGAGACTAGCGGGGGCCCCCTACGAGCAGTACTTC. This gives the protein CASSSRLAGAPYEQYF.

The rearrangement uses TRBV6-1 and TRBJ2-7, with 12 bases identical to TRBD2. Unmatched junction bases numbered 5, after V lost 2 bases and J lost 6 bases. Germline CDR1 reads MNHNS; CDR2 reads SASEGT. CDR3 length: 15 residues. The CDR3 reads CASSETSGRNAEQYF. The CDR3 DNA is TGTGCCAGCAGTGAAACTAGCGGGAGGAACGCCGAGCAGTACTTC.

The V and J genes are TRBV5-1 and TRBJ2-5; 7 nucleotides line up with TRBD2. The V and J ends lost 4 bases and 7 bases, in that order; junction bases with no gene match: 16. The CDR3 is made up of 16 amino acids. Germline V gives CDR1 SGHRS, CDR2 YFSETQ. CDR3 nucleotide sequence: TGCGCCAGCAGCCCGCGCCCGACTAGCCCGGGCGGGACCCAGTACTTC. As protein: CASSPRPTSPGGTQYF.

In this sample, this clone turned up once. V usage is TRBV2 and J usage is TRBJ2-7; 8 nucleotides agree with TRBD2. V lost 3 bases to trimming and J lost 6 bases; unmatched junction nucleotides: 13. The CDR3 is made up of 16 amino acids. CDR1 is SNHLY and CDR2 is FYNNEI in the germline V gene. DNA for the CDR3: TGTGCCAGCAGTGACCCTTCGACGGGAGGGCCTGGCGAGCAGTACTTC. It encodes CASSDPSTGGPGEQYF.

V is TRBV11-2 and J is TRBJ2-3; 10 nucleotides align to TRBD2. Per germline, CDR1 SGHAT and CDR2 FQNNGV. The CDR3 is 16 amino acids. V shed 1 base, J shed 2 bases, and the junction held 3 bases outside the gene matches. For the CDR3, the DNA is TGTGCCAGCAGCTTAGTCCTAGCGGGGGCCACAGATACGCAGTATTTT. Protein: CASSLVLAGATDTQYF.

This clone was seen a single time. J is TRBJ2-1 and V is TRBV5-1; D gene uncertain. Trimming left V 3 bases short and J 0 bases short, with 7 bases between. Germline CDR1 is SGHRS and CDR2 is YFSETQ. The CDR3 consists of 14 residues. CDR3 coding DNA: TGCGCCAGCAGCTCCGCTAACTCCTACAATGAGCAGTTCTTC. Amino acids: CASSSANSYNEQFF.

The chain uses TRBV7-9 and TRBJ1-3; D not certain. The CDR3 extends over 15 amino acids. Trimming pared 6 bases from V and 0 bases from J, leaving 12 bases between. CDR1 is SEHNR and CDR2 is FQNEAQ in the germline V gene (reference sequence). CDR3 bases: TGTGCCAGCAGAACAGACAAAAGCTCTGGAAACACCATATATTTT. It encodes CASRTDKSSGNTIYF. The full variable domain, rest sourced from reference TRBV7-9 and TRBJ1-3, is DTGVSQNPRHKITKRGQNVTFRCDPISEHNRLYWYRQTLGQGPEFLTYFQNEAQLEKSRLLSDRFSAERPKGSFSTLEIQRTEQGDSAMYLCASRTDKSSGNTIYFGEGSWLTVV.

This clone has only one observation. The chain couples TRBV15 to TRBJ2-7; D perhaps matches TRBD1 (6 bases). Germline lookup yields CDR1 LNHNV and CDR2 YYDKDF (reference sequence). The CDR3 spans 14 residues. Trimming pared 1 base from V and 6 bases from J, leaving 13 bases between. The CDR3 DNA sequence: TGTGCCACCAGCAGAGGGCAGGGGATGACCGAGCAGTACTTC. Its translation is CATSRGQGMTEQYF.

This chain joins TRBV4-1 and TRBJ1-1; D might be TRBD1 (6 bases). The CDR3 contains 15 residues. Deletions cut 0 bases from V and 1 base from J, with 9 bases between. CDR1 is MGHRA and CDR2 is YSYEKL in the germline V gene. In DNA, the CDR3 is TGCGCCAGCAGCCAAGAGGGGGGGGCGAACACTGAAGCTTTCTTT. Translation gives CASSQEGGANTEAFF.

The rearrangement uses TRBV5-5 and TRBJ1-5; TRBD1 might be the D (6 bases). The CDR3 has 16 residues. V was trimmed by 0 bases and J by 8 bases, leaving 18 bases between them. Per germline, CDR1 SGHKS and CDR2 YYEKEE (reference sequence). The CDR3 region has the DNA TGTGCCAGCAGCTTGGTATGGGGGCTAGGGAGAGAGCCCCAGCATTTT. Protein: CASSLVWGLGREPQHF.

Regarding this clone: This same CDR3 is encoded by further DNA sequences in the sample. The chain is built from TRBV28 and TRBJ1-1; D is ambiguous. Trimming pared 2 bases from V and 1 base from J, leaving 5 bases between. Germline assignment: CDR1 MDHEN and CDR2 SYDVKM. This CDR3 is built from 13 residues. The CDR3 DNA is TGTGCCAGCAGTTTAGGGAGGAACACTGAAGCTTTCTTT. It specifies CASSLGRNTEAFF.

Comment on this clone: At one of its ends the junction is not consistent with the germline gene, which may arise from a read error. The chain has TRBV11-3 and TRBJ2-7, with TRBD2 matching 10 bases. Germline V gene data show CDR1 as SGHNT and CDR2 as YENEEA. This CDR3 comprises 15 residues. DNA for the CDR3: TGTGCCAGCAGATTAGCGGGAGGAGATAACTACGAGCAGTACTTC. Translation gives CASRLAGGDNYEQYF.

The chain recombines TRBV5-1 with TRBJ2-2, with 7 bases lining up with TRBD2. This CDR3 spans 14 amino acids. Germline lookup yields CDR1 SGHRS and CDR2 YFSETQ. V was clipped by 0 bases and J by 5 bases; unmatched bases: 1. This CDR3 reads CASSLAGGTGELFF. DNA for the CDR3: TGCGCCAGCAGCTTGGCCGGGGGGACCGGGGAGCTGTTTTTT.

The rearrangement joins TRBV19 to TRBJ2-2; 7 bases are shared with TRBD1. The CDR3 totals 16 residues. Germline values: CDR1 LNHDA, CDR2 SQIVND (reference sequence). V trimming: 8 bases; J trimming: 3 bases; junction bases outside the gene matches: 12. CDR3 DNA: TGTGCCAGTGTAGACAGGGTAATAGGGGACACCGGGGAGCTGTTTTTT. Amino acid sequence: CASVDRVIGDTGELFF.

The CDR3 is CASSQVAGSNQPQHF. In DNA, the CDR3 is TGCGCCAGCAGCCAAGTCGCAGGGAGCAATCAGCCCCAGCATTTT. The chain uses TRBV4-1 and TRBJ1-5; D is possibly TRBD1 (5 bases). V gave up 1 base and J gave up 1 base, with 8 bases separating them. CDR1 is MGHRA and CDR2 is YSYEKL in the germline V gene. There are 15 residues in the CDR3.

The chain uses TRBV3-1 (or the pseudogene TRBV3-2) and TRBJ1-3; TRBD1 aligns across 8 bases. J was trimmed by 0 bases and V by 1 base; bases with no gene match: 17. The CDR3 is 21 residues long. CDR1 and CDR2 from the germline V gene are LGHDT and YNNKEL (reference sequence). This CDR3 reads CASSQVWRQGPPVDSGNTIYF. The CDR3 region has the DNA TGTGCCAGCAGCCAAGTTTGGAGACAGGGGCCTCCAGTGGACTCTGGAAACACCATATATTTT.

The genes are TRBV30 and TRBJ1-2; 10 positions agree with TRBD1. The germline V gene has CDR1 GTSNPN and CDR2 SVGIG (reference sequence). The V segment lost 3 bases and the J segment 10 bases; nucleotides outside the gene matches: 8. There are 13 residues in the CDR3. CDR3 coding DNA: TGTGCCTGGAGCGCGGGACAGGGGAGTGCCTACACCTTC. This codes for CAWSAGQGSAYTF.

The gene calls are TRBV11-2 and TRBJ2-5; the match to TRBD2 covers 9 bases. J was trimmed by 10 bases and V by 6 bases; bases with no gene match: 6. This CDR3 region has 12 residues. Germline V CDR1 and CDR2: SGHAT, FQNNGV. The CDR3 is CASSPSGTGQYF. The CDR3 DNA sequence: TGTGCCAGCAGTCCTAGCGGGACTGGCCAGTACTTC.

The V and J genes are TRBV10-3 and TRBJ2-7, with TRBD1 matching over 8 bases. The V gene's germline CDR1 is ENHRY and CDR2 SYGVKD. This CDR3 spans 12 amino acids. J lost 2 bases, V lost 8 bases, and 2 bases had no gene match. CDR3 nucleotide sequence: TGTGCCATCCAGGACAGGGCCTACGAGCAGTACTTC. It translates to CAIQDRAYEQYF.

V is TRBV6-5 and J is TRBJ1-2; 8 positions agree with TRBD1. The V gene end was trimmed by 8 bases and the J gene end by 14 bases; junction bases not matched to a gene: 7. The CDR3 sequence is 10 residues long. CDR1 MNHEY and CDR2 SVGAGI come from the germline V gene. The CDR3 loop reads CASLGQGWTF. The CDR3 bases are TGTGCCAGCCTCGGACAGGGTTGGACCTTC.

The CDR3 loop is CASSTDRAGTEAFF. The DNA for the CDR3 is TGTGCCAGTAGTACGGACAGGGCGGGCACTGAAGCTTTCTTT. The chain links TRBV19 to TRBJ1-1, with TRBD1 matching over 8 bases. The CDR3 loop spans 14 amino acids. Germline CDR1 and CDR2: LNHDA and SQIVND (reference sequence). V shed 4 bases, J shed 4 bases, and the junction held 5 bases outside the gene matches.

This clone appeared a single time. This rearrangement joins TRBV19 to TRBJ1-2; no definite D call. This CDR3 region has 15 residues. CDR1 is LNHDA and CDR2 is SQIVND in the germline V gene (reference sequence). V lost 0 bases and J lost 3, with 11 bases in between. The chain's CDR3 is CASSIDFNRDYGYTF. As DNA, the CDR3 is TGTGCCAGTAGTATAGATTTCAACAGAGACTATGGCTACACCTTC.

The chain carries TRBV18 and TRBJ1-2; 9 positions agree with TRBD1. Germline V gene sequence: CDR1 KGHSH, CDR2 LQKENI. V lost 3 bases, J lost 2 bases, and 4 bases stayed unmatched. The CDR3 has 15 residues. CDR3 in DNA: TGTGCCAGCTCACCCTACGGGACAGGGAACTATGGCTACACCTTC. It codes for CASSPYGTGNYGYTF.

This clone was counted a single time. The chain combines TRBV27 with TRBJ2-7; 11 bases line up with TRBD2. The CDR3 is 14 amino acids. Germline CDR1 is MNHEY and CDR2 is SMNVEV (reference sequence). With 6 bases clipped from V and 5 bases from J, the junction kept 6 bases outside the gene matches. Here the CDR3 DNA reads TGTGCCAGCAGAAATCCGGGACTAGCGGACGAGCAGTACTTC. The encoded protein is CASRNPGLADEQYF.

The chain recombines TRBV9 with TRBJ2-1; tentatively, D is TRBD2 (6 bases). CDR1 and CDR2 (germline): SGDLS, YYNGEE. The CDR3 runs 14 residues. The V gene lost 2 bases and the J gene lost 8 bases, with 14 bases spanning the gap. Written as DNA, the CDR3 is TGTGCCAGCAGCGTCGGGGGACCTTGGGATGAGCAGTTCTTC. Its protein is CASSVGGPWDEQFF.